The 7 T cell receptor beta chains presented below share a single source sample, sequenced in a study of read filtering for tumor transcriptome and immune sequencing. The library was built from about 400 ng RNA with molecular barcoded adaptors for alpha/delta and beta/gamma chains. TCRdb itself ran the reads through MiXCR, one entry per CDR3 protein. The repertoire consists of some 46,000 distinct CDR3 sequences, with approximately 12% occurring once and the leading ten covering 13% to 15%. Sequencing used a population of CD138-negative cells sorted from bone marrow. The receptors were gathered from a donor at least 40 years old with multiple myeloma.

Ten or more counts support this clonotype. V gene TRBV18 combines with J gene TRBJ1-2; no reliable D call. There are 14 residues in the CDR3. Trimming pared 2 bases from V and 2 bases from J, leaving 9 bases between. Germline loops: CDR1 KGHSH, CDR2 LQKENI. The CDR3 spells CASSPRETNYGYTF. The CDR3 region has the DNA TGTGCCAGCTCACCAAGGGAAACAAACTATGGCTACACCTTC.

This chain connects TRBV11-2 to TRBJ2-4, with 7 bases lining up with TRBD2. With V trimmed by 4 bases and J by 7 bases, 1 base remained unmatched. This CDR3 has 12 residues. The germline V gene encodes CDR1 SGHAT and CDR2 FQNNGV. The CDR3 DNA sequence: TGTGCCAGCAGCTGGGACTACAACATTCAGTACTTC. Encoded protein: CASSWDYNIQYF.

This clonotype was recorded at least ten times. V is TRBV30 and J is TRBJ1-6; 7 bases fit TRBD1. J was trimmed by 6 bases and V by 4 bases; bases with no gene match: 9. The CDR3 contains 15 residues. CDR1 and CDR2 from the germline V gene are GTSNPN and SVGIG (reference sequence). The CDR3 is CAWTPRGIANSPLHF. In DNA form, the CDR3 reads TGTGCCTGGACTCCCAGGGGGATTGCTAATTCACCCCTCCACTTT.

This clonotype was counted at least ten times. The chain combines TRBV20-1 with TRBJ2-5, with TRBD1 matching 7 bases. Per the germline V gene, CDR1 is DFQATT and CDR2 is SNEGSKA (reference sequence). V gave up 0 bases and J gave up 0 bases; unmatched junction bases: 4. The CDR3 runs to 15 residues. CDR3 residues: CSAREDRNDQETQYF. The CDR3 DNA reads TGCAGTGCTAGAGAGGACAGGAACGACCAAGAGACCCAGTACTTC.

This clonotype has ten or more counts. The V call is TRBV6-1, the J call TRBJ1-5, with 7 bases lining up with TRBD1. The CDR3 consists of 15 residues. With 8 bases clipped from V and 4 bases from J, the junction kept 11 bases outside the gene matches. The germline V gene encodes CDR1 MNHNS and CDR2 SASEGT. CDR3 protein: CASQEGGTVNQPQHF. The CDR3 region has the DNA TGTGCCAGCCAAGAGGGGGGGACAGTTAATCAGCCCCAGCATTTT.

Ten or more counts support this clonotype. V usage is TRBV7-9 and J usage is TRBJ1-1; D unresolved. The CDR3 runs 14 residues. Trimming removed 3 bases at V and 5 bases at J, with 13 bases between. CDR1 is SEHNR and CDR2 is FQNEAQ in the germline V gene (reference sequence). The CDR3 DNA reads TGTGCCAGCAGCTTTGGGCCCCAGAGGACTGAAGCTTTCTTT. Protein product: CASSFGPQRTEAFF.

This clonotype was observed at least ten times. The rearrangement links TRBV20-1 to TRBJ1-2; D might be TRBD1 (5 bases). This CDR3 comprises 15 residues. V lost 7 bases to trimming and J lost 4 bases, with 22 bases between them. From germline, CDR1 is DFQATT and CDR2 SNEGSKA (reference sequence). Written as DNA, the CDR3 is TGCAGTGTTCCGGGACGAACGGAAGTGGGCTATGGCTACACCTTC. Its protein is CSVPGRTEVGYGYTF.